This record concerns one T cell receptor (beta chain) sequence. Its antigen is unknown. Germline-derived CDR1 and CDR2 are LNHDA and SQIVND (reference sequence). Germline trimming cut 3 bases from V and 1 base from J; bases unmatched to any gene: 5. The CDR3 length is 19 residues. The entry originates in a study of shared clonotypes between healthy human individuals. About the research overall: Plates per donor: three CD4 naive, three CD4 memory, two CD8 naive, one CD8 memory. Findings and caveats of the study: Roughly 5% of naive CD4 clonotypes were shared across a handful of donors.

Naive CD8 isolation took CD45RO-negative cells positively selected for CCR7 and excluded terminally differentiated effector memory CD45RA+ cells. Data came from immunoSEQ multiplex PCR; TCRdb stores just in-frame clones and leaves some out. The table lists around 2,100,000 clones, about 95% of them singletons. The V gene is TRBV19, the J gene TRBJ2-2; TRBD2 agrees at 16 bases. Sequenced input: naive CD8+ T cells sorted from blood. The receptor was derived from a man younger than 35 in good health. For the CDR3, the DNA is TGTGCCAGTAGTATGGGACTAGCGGGAGGGCCGGAGAACACCGGGGAGCTGTTTTTT. Translated: CASSMGLAGGPENTGELFF. The entire variable domain, with the rest obtained from reference TRBV19 and TRBJ2-2, is as follows: DGGITQSPKYLFRKEGQNVTLSCEQNLNHDAMYWYRQDPGQGLRLIYYSQIVNDFQKGDIAEGYSVSREKKESFPLTVTSAQKNPTAFYLCASSMGLAGGPENTGELFFGEGSRLTVL.